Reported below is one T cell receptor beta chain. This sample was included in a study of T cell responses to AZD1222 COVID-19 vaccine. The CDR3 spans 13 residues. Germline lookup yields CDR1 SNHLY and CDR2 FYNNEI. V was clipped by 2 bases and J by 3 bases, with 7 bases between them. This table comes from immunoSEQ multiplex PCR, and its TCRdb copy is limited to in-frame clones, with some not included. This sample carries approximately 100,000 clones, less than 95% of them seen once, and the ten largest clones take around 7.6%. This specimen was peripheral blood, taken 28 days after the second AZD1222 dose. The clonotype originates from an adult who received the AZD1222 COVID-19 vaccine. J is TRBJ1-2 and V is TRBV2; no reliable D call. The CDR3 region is CASSETPDYGYTF. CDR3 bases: TGTGCCAGCAGTGAAACCCCGGACTATGGCTACACCTTC.